Shown below are 8 T cell receptor beta chains from a single sample sequenced in a study of blood T cells in healthy people across ages. The authors ran a second PCR of roughly 6 to 12 cycles using a sample-barcoded 5' primer and a J-beta primer mix. TCRdb called the 5' RACE reads again in MiXCR, with one record for every CDR3 protein. The data hold just under 900,000 distinct CDR3 sequences, with roughly 26% observed a single time. The sample consisted of blood. The origin of the receptors is a woman aged 80 or over in good health.

As concerns this clonotype: A much larger clonotype is one base distant, so this may be a read error. The chain is built from TRBV18 and TRBJ2-7; D call uncertain. The CDR3 covers 13 residues. Germline V gives CDR1 KGHSH, CDR2 LQKENI. CDR3 residues: CVSSPTQFYEQYF. As DNA, the CDR3 is TGTGTCAGCTCACCAACTCAGTTCTACGAGCAGTACTTC.

This clonotype was picked up a small number of times. CDR3 DNA sequence: TGTGCCAGCAGCTCTTCCTCCGGGCCCCAGACCCAGTACTTC. Translated: CASSSSSGPQTQYF. The rearrangement joins TRBV7-2 to TRBJ2-5; D not resolved. Trimming removed 4 bases at V and 6 bases at J, with 15 bases between. The CDR3 sequence is 14 residues long. Germline loops: CDR1 SGHTA, CDR2 FQGNSA.

The genes are TRBV25-1 and TRBJ1-1; D possibly corresponds to TRBD1 (6 bases). There are 15 residues in the CDR3. V lost 1 base, J lost 4 bases, and 13 bases lay in between. Per germline, CDR1 MGHDK and CDR2 SYGVNS. Written as DNA, the CDR3 is TGTGCCAGCAGTGAATCGGAGCGGGGGGCCACTGAAGCTTTCTTT. It yields the protein CASSESERGATEAFF.

This clonotype was observed at least ten times. For the CDR3, the DNA is TGTGCCAGCAACCAGGGGGCGCGGGAGCAGTACTTC. As protein: CASNQGAREQYF. The V gene is TRBV28, the J gene TRBJ2-7, with TRBD1 matching 8 bases. CDR3 length: 12 amino acids. The V gene's germline CDR1 is MDHEN and CDR2 SYDVKM. V dropped 7 bases and J dropped 7; count of bases not matched to a gene: 6.

A remark on this clonotype: A read error may explain this, as a much larger clone is one base away. The chain employs TRBV3-1 and TRBJ2-1, with TRBD1 matching 7 bases. Germline loops: CDR1 LGHDT, CDR2 YNNKEL (reference sequence). Unmatched junction bases numbered 9, after V lost 3 bases and J lost 13 bases. This CDR3 comprises 13 residues. The CDR3 coding sequence is TGTGCCAGCAGCCAGGACAGGCACGGGACCCAGTTCTTC. As protein: CASSQDRHGTQFF.

The genes are TRBV6-2 or TRBV6-3 and TRBJ1-1, with TRBD1 identical over 8 bases. Per germline, CDR1 MNHEY and CDR2 SVGEGT. This CDR3 comprises 18 residues. J was trimmed by 1 base and V by 5 bases; bases with no gene match: 15. CDR3 region: CASSDNLRTGRKNTEAFF. Here the CDR3 DNA reads TGTGCCAGCAGTGACAACCTGAGGACAGGGCGGAAGAACACTGAAGCTTTCTTT.

This clonotype was seen a few times. The chain is built from TRBV7-2 and TRBJ2-2; 11 bases align to TRBD2. This CDR3 spans 18 amino acids. Losses at the gene ends were 3 bases for V and 4 bases for J; bases not matched to a gene: 10. From germline, CDR1 is SGHTA and CDR2 FQGNSA. The CDR3, as DNA: TGTGCCAGCAGCTTGATAGCGGGGGGGCCGGTTAGCACCGGGGAGCTGTTTTTT. Translation: CASSLIAGGPVSTGELFF.

The gene calls are TRBV7-2 and TRBJ2-7, with D perhaps TRBD2 (5 bases). The germline V and J ends were trimmed by 4 bases and 7 bases, with 14 bases remaining between them. Germline V lookup: CDR1 SGHTA, CDR2 FQGNSA. The CDR3 consists of 13 residues. The CDR3 DNA is TGTGCCAGCAGCTGGTCGGCGTCGGGAGAGCAGTACTTC. It is translated as CASSWSASGEQYF.